This T cell receptor beta chain was sequenced for a study of blood T cell repertoires in COVID-19. Study-wide context: Resolution of symptoms, clearance, or two negative PCRs was present in recovered Cohort 3 donors. The cDNA or gDNA used as material had been derived from T cells, B-cell-depleted T cells, or PBMCs.

Germline trimming cut 1 base from V and 6 bases from J; bases unmatched to any gene: 14. The germline V gene encodes CDR1 SGHTS and CDR2 YDEGEE. The CDR3 consists of 18 residues. Source study methods: The authors estimated nucleated cell counts from reference gene primer amplification. Method: immunoSEQ multiplex PCR; TCRdb's copy keeps in-frame clones and lacks some. V, J and clone size were drawn from that table, and D and trimming were deduced from the DNA. The sample includes around 200,000 clones, 85% to 90% of them seen just once. Source material: PBMCs or T cells enriched from blood (not recorded which). The receptor's source is a woman aged 50 to 60 in a cohort exposed to, infected with or recovered from COVID-19 (not recorded which). V is TRBV5-8 and J is TRBJ2-2; 8 bases fit TRBD2. The CDR3 here is CASSLLPGSGGRSGELFF. Here the CDR3 DNA reads TGTGCCAGCAGCTTGCTTCCGGGATCGGGGGGGAGATCCGGGGAGCTGTTTTTT.